This T cell receptor (beta chain) was sequenced in a study of cytomegalovirus exposure and HLA in healthy donors. Germline-derived CDR1 and CDR2 are SGHTA and FQGNSA. The trim removed 5 bases at V and 4 bases at J, leaving 10 bases unmatched. This CDR3 is 15 amino acids long. The PCR ran on 60 Vbeta and 13 Jbeta primers. Clones were sequenced by immunoSEQ multiplex PCR, and TCRdb holds only the in-frame ones, with some missing. The sample includes roughly 86,000 clones, around four fifths of them seen just once. The chain is built from TRBV7-2 and TRBJ2-7; 8 positions match TRBD2. The clonotype originates from a man between 45 and 60 years old in good health and CMV-seropositive. Specimen: PBMCs. The CDR3 region has the DNA TGTGCCAGCAGCCCCCCGGGGTCTAGCGGGTACGAGCAGTACTTC. Its protein is CASSPPGSSGYEQYF.